The TCR delta chain under discussion was sequenced for a study of gamma-delta T cells after stem cell transplantation. This clone was counted a few times. A read error likely explains why the TCRdb protein, taken from a much larger clone, differs from this DNA's translation at residue 4; the protein shown is translated from the DNA. The germline CDR1 and CDR2 sequences are GEAIGNYY and EKD. CDR3 length: 19 residues. TCRdb reran clone calling via CATT on the RT-PCR reads. Here the sample spans over a thousand delta-chain clones, 2% to 2.5% being singletons. The specimen sequenced was gamma-delta T cells. The chain combines TRDV2 with TRDJ1; 11 nucleotides agree with TRDD3. The receptor's source is a human donor. It is not recorded whose cells these are; they may come from a transplant donor. CDR3 nucleotides: TGTGCCTGTGGCACCGTCGGACTGGGGGATATCACGTACACCGATAAACTCATCTTT. It is translated as CACGTVGLGDITYTDKLIF.